Listed below are T cell receptor beta chains from one sample, sequenced in a study of blood T cell repertoires in COVID-19. The method was immunoSEQ multiplex PCR; TCRdb's version includes in-frame clones alone and lacks a portion of them. The sample lists hundreds of thousands of clones; 88% were seen once. Material: peripheral blood. All receptors derive from a woman aged 70-85 years with COVID-19, enrolled during active disease. Each CDR3 is given with its conserved first and last residue. D genes are given only for firm matches. The size entry is marked missing in some rows and otherwise reads once, few, many or a size class.

D | length | J | size | V | CDR3 | DNA
- | 15 | TRBJ2-1 | - | TRBV5-1 | CASSLAASSYNEQFF | TGCGCCAGCAGCTTAGCGGCTAGCTCCTACAATGAGCAGTTCTTC
TRBD2 | 17 | TRBJ2-7 | - | TRBV28 | CASSWTRVAGISYEQYF | TGTGCCAGCAGTTGGACTCGGGTAGCGGGGATTTCCTACGAGCAGTACTTC
TRBD1 | 16 | TRBJ1-4 | - | TRBV7-2 | CASSLVPGQGYEKLFF | TGTGCCAGCAGCTTAGTTCCCGGACAGGGTTATGAAAAACTGTTTTTT
- | 15 | TRBJ1-2 | - | TRBV2 | CASSDPSQGYYGYTF | TGTGCCAGCAGTGACCCCTCACAGGGCTACTATGGCTACACCTTC
- | 14 | TRBJ2-7 | few | TRBV5-6 | CASSLDRASYEQYF | TGTGCCAGCAGCTTGGACAGGGCCTCCTACGAGCAGTACTTC
TRBD1 | 15 | TRBJ1-4 | - | TRBV7-9 | CASSLDRGTNEKLFF | TGTGCCAGCAGCTTGGACAGGGGAACTAATGAAAAACTGTTTTTT
TRBD1 | 14 | TRBJ2-5 | - | TRBV29-1 | CSVLDREAWETQYF | TGCAGCGTCTTGGACAGGGAGGCTTGGGAGACCCAGTACTTC
TRBD2 | 18 | TRBJ2-2 | - | TRBV5-5 | CASSLRAGGPLPLGELFF | TGTGCCAGCAGCTTAAGAGCGGGGGGGCCGTTACCCCTCGGGGAGCTGTTTTTT
- | 15 | TRBJ2-7 | - | TRBV3-1/TRBV3-2 | CASSQVGARMGEQYF | TGTGCCAGCAGCCAAGTTGGGGCCCGGATGGGGGAGCAGTACTTC
- | 14 | TRBJ1-1 | - | TRBV30 | CAWSVGSFGREAFF | TGTGCCTGGAGTGTCGGCTCGTTTGGGCGTGAAGCTTTCTTT
TRBD2 | 13 | TRBJ2-7 | few | TRBV4-2 | CASSRDPGGEQYF | TGTGCCAGCAGCCGCGATCCGGGGGGGGAGCAGTACTTC
TRBD1 | 17 | TRBJ1-2 | - | TRBV4-1 | CASSQWTGTGVNYGYTF | TGCGCCAGCAGCCAGTGGACCGGGACAGGAGTTAACTATGGCTACACCTTC
- | 14 | TRBJ1-1 | - | TRBV21-1 | CASSSGTGNTEAFF | TGTGCCAGCAGCAGTGGGACAGGTAATACTGAAGCTTTCTTT
- | 14 | TRBJ1-2 | - | TRBV6-5 | CASSYLTGSTGYTF | TGTGCCAGCAGTTACCTCACAGGATCTACGGGCTACACCTTC
- | 11 | TRBJ1-2 | - | TRBV20-1 | CSARAPYGYTF | TGCAGTGCTAGAGCTCCCTATGGCTACACCTTC
TRBD1 | 15 | TRBJ1-2 | - | TRBV6-1 | CASSETLTGNYGYTF | TGTGCCAGCAGTGAAACCCTGACAGGGAACTATGGCTACACCTTC
- | 12 | TRBJ2-2 | - | TRBV6-4 | CASSQRVGELFF | TGTGCCAGCAGTCAACGGGTCGGGGAGCTGTTTTTT
TRBD2 | 16 | TRBJ2-1 | - | TRBV7-2 | CASSSRTSGGDWEQFF | TGTGCCAGCAGCTCGAGGACTAGCGGGGGGGATTGGGAGCAGTTCTTC
TRBD2 | 16 | TRBJ2-1 | - | TRBV5-1 | CASSFSGGASYNEQFF | TGCGCCAGCAGCTTCAGCGGGGGGGCCTCCTACAATGAGCAGTTCTTC
- | 13 | TRBJ2-3 | - | TRBV6-5 | CASRPSGGDTQYF | TGTGCCAGCAGACCCAGTGGGGGGGATACGCAGTATTTT
TRBD1 | 13 | TRBJ2-7 | - | TRBV7-9 | CASSPRQGGEQYF | TGTGCCAGCAGCCCGCGACAGGGGGGTGAGCAGTACTTC
TRBD1 | 15 | TRBJ2-5 | - | TRBV6-6 | CASRMTGGGQETQYF | TGTGCCAGCAGAATGACAGGGGGCGGGCAAGAGACCCAGTACTTC
TRBD1 | 16 | TRBJ1-2 | - | TRBV15 | CATSRERDSPNYGYTF | TGTGCCACCAGCAGGGAACGGGACAGCCCTAACTATGGCTACACCTTC
- | 14 | TRBJ1-2 | - | TRBV29-1 | CSVGTGTIGYGYTF | TGCAGCGTTGGAACCGGGACAATCGGCTATGGCTACACCTTC
- | 14 | TRBJ2-3 | - | TRBV30 | CAWSAGTYTDTQYF | TGTGCCTGGAGTGCAGGGACTTACACAGATACGCAGTATTTT
- | 13 | TRBJ2-7 | - | TRBV19 | CASSIARPGEQYF | TGTGCCAGTAGTATAGCGAGGCCGGGGGAGCAGTACTTC
- | 15 | TRBJ2-3 | - | TRBV11-3 | CASSPNRESGDTQYF | TGTGCCAGCAGCCCAAACCGGGAATCAGGCGATACGCAGTATTTT
TRBD2 | 14 | TRBJ2-5 | - | TRBV7-2 | CASSFKRGGETQYF | TGTGCCAGCAGCTTTAAGCGGGGGGGAGAGACCCAGTACTTC
- | 16 | TRBJ1-2 | - | TRBV7-9 | CASSQPRGAAYYGYTF | TGTGCCAGCAGCCAGCCCAGGGGAGCGGCCTACTATGGCTACACCTTC
TRBD1 | 15 | TRBJ2-1 | - | TRBV5-1 | CASKPQGQSYNEQFF | TGCGCCAGCAAACCCCAGGGACAGAGCTACAATGAGCAGTTCTTC
- | 13 | TRBJ1-2 | few | TRBV6-5 | CASSLDTLYGYTF | TGTGCCAGCAGTCTCGACACCCTCTATGGCTACACCTTC
TRBD2 | 15 | TRBJ2-7 | - | TRBV2 | CASSEAGLAIYEQYF | TGTGCCAGCAGTGAAGCGGGACTAGCAATCTACGAGCAGTACTTC
TRBD2 | 16 | TRBJ2-5 | - | TRBV7-2 | CASSLVTAGGGETQYF | TGTGCCAGCAGCTTAGTTACGGCGGGGGGAGGAGAGACCCAGTACTTC
- | 16 | TRBJ1-2 | once | TRBV9 | CASSSSAPGGGEGYTF | TGTGCCAGCAGCTCCAGTGCCCCTGGGGGGGGAGAGGGCTACACCTTC
- | 13 | TRBJ1-6 | few | TRBV6-1 | CASSEVVSSPLHF | TGTGCCAGCAGTGAAGTGGTGAGTTCACCCCTCCACTTT
TRBD1 | 16 | TRBJ2-1 | - | TRBV3-1/TRBV3-2 | CASSQARDRFYNEQFF | TGTGCCAGCAGCCAGGCCCGGGACAGATTCTACAATGAGCAGTTCTTC
- | 12 | TRBJ1-1 | - | TRBV30 | CAWSEGKGEAFF | TGTGCCTGGAGTGAGGGGAAAGGTGAAGCTTTCTTT
TRBD1 | 16 | TRBJ1-6 | - | TRBV28 | CATTEWGTGYNSPLHF | TGTGCCACCACAGAATGGGGGACAGGTTATAATTCACCCCTCCACTTT
TRBD1 | 17 | TRBJ1-6 | - | TRBV5-8 | CASSLPTGVSYNSPLHF | TGTGCCAGCAGCTTACCGACAGGGGTCTCCTATAATTCACCCCTCCACTTT
- | 14 | TRBJ1-2 | - | TRBV7-2 | CASSPAVANYGYTF | TGTGCCAGCAGCCCTGCCGTAGCTAACTATGGCTACACCTTC
TRBD1 | 15 | TRBJ1-6 | - | TRBV19 | CASSTTGSDNSPLHF | TGTGCCAGTAGCACGACAGGGTCCGATAATTCACCCCTCCACTTT
TRBD2 | 16 | TRBJ2-3 | - | TRBV6-6 | CASSKGLAGGSDTQYF | TGTGCCAGCAGTAAGGGACTAGCGGGGGGCTCAGATACGCAGTATTTT
- | 14 | TRBJ2-7 | once | TRBV19 | CASSIQGVPYEQYF | TGTGCCAGTAGTATCCAAGGGGTTCCCTACGAGCAGTACTTC
TRBD1 | 16 | TRBJ2-2 | - | TRBV5-6 | CASSSFRDRGTGELFF | TGTGCCAGCAGCTCATTCCGGGACAGGGGAACCGGGGAGCTGTTTTTT
- | 15 | TRBJ1-2 | - | TRBV10-2 | CASSEGGIANYGYTF | TGCGCCAGCAGTGAGGGGGGGATAGCTAACTATGGCTACACCTTC
- | 13 | TRBJ1-1 | - | TRBV11-2 | CASSRTDNTEAFF | TGTGCCAGCAGCCGGACAGACAACACTGAAGCTTTCTTT
- | 14 | TRBJ2-3 | - | TRBV28 | CASSLAGSTDTQYF | TGTGCCAGCAGTTTGGCGGGTAGCACAGATACGCAGTATTTT
- | 12 | TRBJ2-5 | - | TRBV19 | CASSIDAETQYF | TGTGCCAGTAGTATAGATGCGGAGACCCAGTACTTC